This T cell receptor (beta chain) came from a study of radiation and T cells in renal cell carcinoma. For the study at large: Nephrectomy followed 15 Gy stereotactic body radiation by 4 weeks. Study results and caveats: Top tumor clonotypes rose in blood 2 weeks post-radiation, then contracted.

Time point indicated: blood 2 weeks post-SBRT. The treatment was: 15 Gy SBRT to primary tumor, nephrectomy 4 weeks later. Radiation-treated patients gave blood at baseline, week 2 and week 4. The tumor was a clear cell renal cell carcinoma. Only in-frame clones appear in the TCRdb table, and some are missing; sequencing was by immunoSEQ multiplex PCR. The sample holds roughly 150,000 clones; about 87% are singletons and the top ten take roughly 13%. The CDR3 length is 14 residues. Germline-derived CDR1 and CDR2 are SGDLS and YYNGEE. After removal of 3 bases from V and 6 bases from J, the junction contained 5 bases not matched to a gene. Remarks on this clone: The target antigen is unknown.

Sequenced here: blood, sampled from a patient whose treatment included radiotherapy and nephrectomy. The chain recombines TRBV9 with TRBJ1-2, with 10 bases that match TRBD1. The origin of this receptor is a woman in her 50s with renal cell carcinoma. The DNA for the CDR3 is TGTGCCAGCAGCGCTAGACAGGGGGCTGATGGCTACACCTTC. Translated: CASSARQGADGYTF. Looking up the rest from reference TRBV9 and TRBJ1-2 gives the full variable domain: DSGVTQTPKHLITATGQRVTLRCSPRSGDLSVYWYQQSLDQGLQFLIQYYNGEERAKGNILERFSAQQFPDLHSELNLSSLELGDSALYFCASSARQGADGYTFGSGTRLTVV.